The 10 T cell receptor beta chains in this list originate from one sample, sequenced in a study of T cells after yellow fever vaccination. MiXCR, applied by TCRdb to the 5' RACE reads, yields one record per CDR3 protein. The sample carries 75,000 to 100,000 distinct CDR3 sequences, under 9% recorded once. The specimen comprised CD8+ T cells not binding an NS4B(214-222) dextramer, sorted from PBMCs, sampled less than 18 days after the first yellow fever vaccination. These TCRs come from a young man who received the YFV17D yellow fever vaccine.

V and J are TRBV11-2 and TRBJ1-2, with D perhaps matching TRBD1 (6 bases). The CDR3 contains 17 residues. CDR1 and CDR2 (germline): SGHAT, FQNNGV. Trimming pared 2 bases from V and 8 bases from J, leaving 24 bases between. The CDR3 DNA reads as TGTGCCAGCAGCTTAACTTTCCTCCCAGGGGCCCGGATCGGCTACACCTTC. This translates into CASSLTFLPGARIGYTF. Based on the CDR3 plus reference TRBV11-2 and TRBJ1-2, the full variable domain is EAGVAQSPRYKIIEKRQSVAFWCNPISGHATLYWYQQILGQGPKLLIQFQNNGVVDDSQLPKDRFSAERLKGVDSTLKIQPAKLEDSAVYLCASSLTFLPGARIGYTFGSGTRLTVV.

The chain couples TRBV4-3 to TRBJ1-2; no definite D call. Trimming removed 4 bases from V and 0 bases from J, with 6 bases in between. Germline CDR1 is LGHNA and CDR2 is YSLEER. The CDR3 has 13 amino acids. This chain's CDR3 is CASSPWANYGYTF. The CDR3 coding sequence is TGCGCCAGCAGCCCCTGGGCTAACTATGGCTACACCTTC.

V usage is TRBV5-6 and J usage is TRBJ2-7; no reliable D call. Germline-derived CDR1 and CDR2 are SGHDT and YYEEEE. V was cut by 4 bases and J by 9 bases, with 14 bases left in between. There are 12 residues in the CDR3. CDR3 coding DNA: TGTGCCAGCAGCCGGGCAACGAGCGTGCAGTACTTC. Translating it yields CASSRATSVQYF.

This clonotype was counted only a few times. The genes are TRBV12-3 or TRBV12-4 and TRBJ2-2; D is possibly TRBD1 or TRBD2 (5 bases each). The CDR3 has 12 amino acids. The ends were cut back, 10 bases at V and 6 bases at J, with 12 bases in the middle. CDR3 nucleotides: TGTGCCACCCAGGGAGTAGCCGGGGAGCTGTTTTTT. It yields the protein CATQGVAGELFF.

This clonotype has just a few counts. This rearrangement joins TRBV6-2 or TRBV6-3 to TRBJ2-3; maybe TRBD2 (6 bases). The CDR3 length is 17 residues. Trimming removed 0 bases from V and 0 bases from J, with 13 bases in between. Germline loops: CDR1 MNHEY, CDR2 SVGEGT. The CDR3 here is CASSYSMLGGSTDTQYF. The CDR3 DNA is TGTGCCAGCAGTTACTCGATGTTGGGGGGAAGCACAGATACGCAGTATTTT.

This clonotype has more than one count but fewer than ten. The chain carries TRBV11-2 and TRBJ1-3; tentative D call: TRBD1 (6 bases). The CDR3 contains 13 residues. V was trimmed by 5 bases and J by 4 bases, leaving 9 bases between them. Germline assignment: CDR1 SGHAT and CDR2 FQNNGV. The CDR3 nucleotides are TGTGCCAGCAGCGGGGGGCCCGGAAACACCATATATTTT. Translation: CASSGGPGNTIYF. The full variable domain, its missing parts supplied by reference TRBV11-2 and TRBJ1-3, is EAGVAQSPRYKIIEKRQSVAFWCNPISGHATLYWYQQILGQGPKLLIQFQNNGVVDDSQLPKDRFSAERLKGVDSTLKIQPAKLEDSAVYLCASSGGPGNTIYFGEGSWLTVV.

This clonotype appeared a few times. The junction does not match germline at one end; this may be a read error. The chain couples TRBV3-1 to TRBJ2-5; TRBD2 might be the D (5 bases). Germline CDR1 is LGHDT and CDR2 is YNNKEL (reference sequence). The CDR3 length is 16 residues. The CDR3 sequence: CASSEEGAILQETQYF. The CDR3 region has the DNA TGTGCCAGCAGCGAAGAGGGTGCTATACTTCAAGAGACCCAGTACTTC.

This clonotype has only a few counts. The V and J genes are TRBV4-1 and TRBJ2-3; the match to TRBD2 covers 15 bases. CDR1 is MGHRA, CDR2 YSYEKL, per germline. Germline trimming cut 4 bases from V and 7 bases from J; bases unmatched to any gene: 9. This CDR3 has 17 amino acids. For the CDR3, the DNA is TGCGCCAGCAGCCCCACCGGACTAGCGGGGGGGCCACATACGCAGTATTTT. It is translated as CASSPTGLAGGPHTQYF.

The chain recombines TRBV5-1 with TRBJ2-1, with 11 bases that match TRBD2. After removal of 3 bases from V and 8 bases from J, the junction contained 10 bases not matched to a gene. The CDR3 has 16 amino acids. The germline V gene has CDR1 SGHRS and CDR2 YFSETQ. CDR3 DNA sequence: TGCGCCAGCAGCTCGCTAAATAGCGGGGGGGCTGATGAGCAGTTCTTC. It specifies CASSSLNSGGADEQFF. Full variable domain (missing parts from reference TRBV5-1 and TRBJ2-1): KAGVTQTPRYLIKTRGQQVTLSCSPISGHRSVSWYQQTPGQGLQFLFEYFSETQRNKGNFPGRFSGRQFSNSRSEMNVSTLELGDSALYLCASSSLNSGGADEQFFGPGTRLTVL.

This CDR3 is CASSQEKLAWETQYF. CDR3 nucleotide sequence: TGCGCCAGCAGCCAAGAGAAACTAGCGTGGGAGACCCAGTACTTC. The V and J genes are TRBV4-1 and TRBJ2-5; 7 nucleotides line up with TRBD2. V gave up 0 bases and J gave up 5 bases; unmatched junction bases: 6. The CDR3 consists of 15 residues. CDR1 and CDR2 (germline): MGHRA, YSYEKL.